The text below deals with one T cell receptor beta chain. The data stem from a study of blood T cell repertoires in COVID-19. At the level of the study: Italy, Spain and the United States were the sources of the convalescent and acute COVID-19 samples. T cells, B-cell-depleted T cells, or PBMCs supplied cDNA or gDNA.

In the authors' workflow: Estimated nucleated cell counts came from reference gene primer amplification. Only in-frame clones appear in the TCRdb table, and some are missing; sequencing was by immunoSEQ multiplex PCR. V, J and clone size are taken as reported in that table, and D and trimming were inferred from the DNA itself. The sample has approximately 100,000 clones, around 87% seen once. This CDR3 has 15 residues. Germline V gene lookup returns CDR1 SGHRS and CDR2 YFSETQ. Losses at the gene ends were 3 bases for V and 1 base for J; bases not matched to a gene: 5. The gene calls are TRBV5-1 and TRBJ1-2, with TRBD1 identical over 8 bases. Sequencing used peripheral blood. The sequence was obtained from an elderly woman with acute or convalescent COVID-19. CDR3 bases: TGCGCCAGCAGCTCAGGACAGGGATTTAACTATGGCTACACCTTC. Translation: CASSSGQGFNYGYTF.